What follows are 14 T cell receptor beta chains derived from one specimen sequenced in a study of cytomegalovirus exposure and HLA in healthy donors. Amplification used 60 Vbeta primers and 13 Jbeta primers. Only in-frame clones appear in the TCRdb table, and some are missing; sequencing was by immunoSEQ multiplex PCR. The sample records under 150,000 clones, about four fifths being singletons. Sequences were obtained from PBMCs. The receptors derive from a male donor in good health and CMV-seropositive.

V usage is TRBV21-1 and J usage is TRBJ2-2; the table assigns TRBD1, which was not confirmed against the DNA. TRBV21-1 is given as a pseudogene. CDR3 length: 14 amino acids. The CDR3 DNA sequence: TGTGCCAGCAGCAGAGACAGTCACACCGGGGAGCTGTTTTTT. Its protein is CASSRDSHTGELFF.

The chain uses TRBV5-1 and TRBJ2-5; the match to TRBD2 covers 12 bases. V lost 0 bases, J lost 4 bases, and 7 bases stayed unmatched. CDR1 SGHRS and CDR2 YFSETQ come from the germline V gene. CDR3 length: 17 residues. The CDR3 spells CASSLASGGAAGETQYF. CDR3 in DNA: TGCGCCAGCAGCTTGGCTAGCGGGGGGGCCGCTGGAGAGACCCAGTACTTC.

The chain links TRBV5-6 to TRBJ2-2, with D hard to call. V dropped 3 bases and J dropped 5 bases, with 11 bases sitting between them. Per germline, CDR1 SGHDT and CDR2 YYEEEE. This CDR3 is built from 14 residues. CDR3 bases: TGTGCCAGCAGCTGGCAGACAACGACCGGGGAGCTGTTTTTT. Its protein is CASSWQTTTGELFF.

A single count supports this clone. The chain joins TRBV28 to TRBJ2-2; 8 positions agree with TRBD1. Germline CDR1 reads MDHEN; CDR2 reads SYDVKM. The CDR3 consists of 18 residues. V gave up 3 bases and J gave up 0 bases; unmatched junction bases: 9. This CDR3 is CASSLYRGFGTNTGELFF. CDR3 bases: TGTGCCAGCAGTTTGTACAGGGGGTTCGGGACGAACACCGGGGAGCTGTTTTTT.

This chain uses TRBV4-2 with TRBJ2-1; 7 bases map to TRBD1. V lost 0 bases to trimming and J lost 9 bases; unmatched junction nucleotides: 11. Per the germline V gene, CDR1 is LGHNA and CDR2 is YNFKEQ. CDR3 size: 16 residues. The CDR3 here is CASSQDNPDRVGEQFF. The DNA for the CDR3 is TGTGCCAGCAGCCAAGATAATCCCGACAGGGTGGGTGAGCAGTTCTTC.

Worth noting for this clone: Mismatch with germline at one junction end may stem from a read error. The chain uses TRBV11-2 and TRBJ1-2; D is unresolved. The CDR3 is 15 amino acids. Germline V CDR1 and CDR2: SGHAT, FQNNGV. In nucleotides, the CDR3 is TGTGCCAGCAGCCCCGCCCAGACGGTACCTATGGCTAGCCCCTTC. Amino acid sequence: CASSPAQTVPMASPF. The full variable domain, completed using reference TRBV11-2 and TRBJ1-2, is EAGVAQSPRYKIIEKRQSVAFWCNPISGHATLYWYQQILGQGPKLLIQFQNNGVVDDSQLPKDRFSAERLKGVDSTLKIQPAKLEDSAVYLCASSPAQTVPMASPFGSGTRLTVV.

V gene TRBV6-1 combines with J gene TRBJ2-1; TRBD2 aligns across 12 bases. Germline-derived CDR1 and CDR2 are MNHNS and SASEGT. The V gene end was trimmed by 6 bases and the J gene end by 9 bases; junction bases not matched to a gene: 3. This CDR3 contains 13 residues. The CDR3 DNA is TGTGCCAGCAGCCTAGCGGGGGGGTGTGAGCAGTTCTTC. Its translation is CASSLAGGCEQFF.

This chain uses TRBV6-1 with TRBJ2-7, with TRBD2 matching over 8 bases. Germline assignment: CDR1 MNHNS and CDR2 SASEGT. The V gene end was trimmed by 1 base and the J gene end by 1 base; junction bases not matched to a gene: 3. CDR3 size: 15 residues. The CDR3 loop is CASSEVTSGSYEQYF. The DNA of the CDR3 is TGTGCCAGCAGTGAAGTAACTAGCGGATCCTACGAGCAGTACTTC.

V and J are TRBV7-8 and TRBJ2-1, with TRBD2 identical over 9 bases. The J segment lost 8 bases and the V segment lost 3 bases, leaving 2 bases of the junction unmatched. The CDR3 extends over 13 amino acids. In germline, CDR1 is SGHVS, CDR2 FQNEAQ. CDR3 residues: CASSFGGGDEQFF. The CDR3 DNA reads as TGTGCCAGCAGCTTCGGCGGGGGGGATGAGCAGTTCTTC.

This clone was counted a few times. V is TRBV7-2 and J is TRBJ2-7, with 7 nucleotides matching TRBD2. The CDR3 length is 14 residues. The V and J ends lost 1 base and 5 bases, in that order; junction bases with no gene match: 5. CDR1 is SGHTA, CDR2 FQGNSA, per germline. CDR3 sequence (DNA): TGTGCCAGCAGCTTAGTTCGCGGGAGTAACGAGCAGTACTTC. Its protein is CASSLVRGSNEQYF.

J is TRBJ2-3 and V is TRBV5-8; D is unresolved. The CDR3 covers 12 residues. Germline CDR1 is SGHTS and CDR2 is YDEGEE. V lost 2 bases, J lost 3 bases, and 4 bases lay in between. The CDR3 loop is CASSFRTDTQYF. In nucleotides, the CDR3 is TGTGCCAGCAGCTTTCGGACAGATACGCAGTATTTT.

This sequence joins TRBV18 and TRBJ2-7; possibly TRBD1 for D (7 bases). Germline loops: CDR1 KGHSH, CDR2 LQKENI. This CDR3 has 20 amino acids. Trimming took off 1 base at V and 3 bases at J, with 28 bases between the two ends. In DNA form, the CDR3 reads TGTGCCAGCTCACCACATTCTACCCCTCTCTATGCGGGACAGAGCTACGAGCAGTACTTC. Encoded protein: CASSPHSTPLYAGQSYEQYF.

This chain joins TRBV28 and TRBJ1-3; TRBD1 agrees at 7 bases. The germline V gene has CDR1 MDHEN and CDR2 SYDVKM. V trimming: 4 bases; J trimming: 0 bases; junction bases outside the gene matches: 3. This CDR3 is built from 15 residues. The CDR3 DNA sequence: TGTGCCAGCAGTTCCCGGGACAGCTCTGGAAACACCATATATTTT. It encodes CASSSRDSSGNTIYF.

The V gene is TRBV25-1, the J gene TRBJ2-7, with 7 bases lining up with TRBD2. From germline, CDR1 is MGHDK and CDR2 SYGVNS. V lost 1 base to trimming and J lost 3 bases; unmatched junction nucleotides: 6. The length of the CDR3 is 15 residues. The CDR3 DNA reads as TGTGCCAGCAGTGAATCCTCCGGGGGGTACTACGAGCAGTACTTC. Protein: CASSESSGGYYEQYF.